This T cell receptor beta chain derives from a study of Graves' ophthalmopathy and Graves' hyperthyroidism listed by TCRdb under 2018. For the wider study: Peripheral blood was collected at initial diagnosis, before any treatment. In total, around 130 blood samples were TCR-sequenced: under 45 ophthalmopathy, approximately 80 hyperthyroidism and about 17 hyperthyroidism-to-ophthalmopathy patients. The study used TCR beta repertoire signatures to distinguish Graves' ophthalmopathy from Graves' hyperthyroidism and to predict progression to ophthalmopathy. A discovery set of 100 patients (around 44 ophthalmopathy, about 58 stable hyperthyroidism) was enrolled to explore V-J signatures distinguishing ophthalmopathy from hyperthyroidism. T-cell repertoires of thyroid tissue and blood were compared in 5 or 6 hyperthyroidism patients. Following sampling, methimazole starting at 30 mg daily was administered to hyperthyroidism patients, and high-dose intravenous methylprednisolone was administered to ophthalmopathy patients. For training and testing, the roughly 100 patients in the discovery cohort were randomly divided in a 7:3 ratio. The independent validation cohort included some 19 hyperthyroidism patients plus 17 patients who later progressed from hyperthyroidism to ophthalmopathy. Study-level results and caveats: In validation, the model predicted ophthalmopathy progression with about 70% sensitivity and approximately 72% specificity; eleven to twelve predicted patients were CT-confirmed with GO in a median of about 6.1 months. Most of the expanded thyroid clonotypes with a frequency above 0.001 were also detected in blood, and it was suggested that the thyroid immune response may be reflected by blood repertoires. Sample size was not predetermined statistically, and investigators were not blinded to group allocation. The 13-signature model separated ophthalmopathy from stable hyperthyroidism with roughly 89% sensitivity and about 84% specificity in cross-validation, and 80%/75% in the test set.

This clonotype showed up just once. Its antigen is still unknown. No much larger clone exists at a distance of one base, and base qualities are not known. One read amounts to weak evidence. For repertoire sequencing, TCR beta CDR3 regions were amplified from RNA transcripts. The first round of RT-PCR was done with HTBI primers and the Qiagen OneStep RT-PCR kit, and was followed by a second round of multiplex PCR, then size selection and purification. Libraries were sequenced on an Illumina HiSeq2000 using paired-end 100 bp reads. Concerning the study's data processing: Reads were processed with SOAPnuke, discarding reads with adapters, uncalled bases, mean Phred below 15, or no exact constant-primer or identifier match. COPE v1.2.5 was used to merge the high-quality paired reads. Each unique nucleotide sequence was defined as a clonotype, and clonotypes were aligned to IMGT TRB V, D and J references with MiTCR v1.1. Analysis was restricted to V-J combinations with a frequency above 0.0001, which covered roughly 99% of repertoires. A TCR clonal expansion and chaos score per V-J combination was defined as the ratio of F50 clonal expansion to chaos observed in the TCRdist matrix. Welch's t-statistics and random forest were used to reduce features to about 14 V-J combinations, which were fed into a naive Bayes classifier. The Morisita-Horn index was used to measure how similar the thyroid and blood repertoires were. The public reads were reprocessed in TCRdb via fastp at Q25 and MiXCR, keeping in-frame beta chains. Every CDR3 protein is listed once, alongside the most common genes and DNA of its rows. TCRdb, not the original authors, processed these V and J calls. The sample table lists about 210,000 distinct CDR3 sequences, less than 30% of them with a count of one. The ten most abundant clones make up 9.1% of the sample.

Ophthalmopathy patients had moderately to severely active disease, Clinical Activity Score of at least 3, NOSPECS grade of at least 4, and disease duration under 3 months. Patients with other autoimmune diseases, uncontrolled infections, pregnancy or lactation were excluded. Clinical symptoms, serum thyroxine, TRAb, thyroid ultrasound and orbital computed tomography formed the basis of the diagnosis. PBMCs were isolated from about 10 ml of fresh peripheral blood by Ficoll-Paque density gradient centrifugation. Total RNA was extracted with Trizol reagent and quality-checked on an Agilent 2100 Bioanalyzer. The sample comprised peripheral blood. The sequence was obtained from a man aged 45 to 65 with Graves' ophthalmopathy. Donor details come from another sample of the same person, matched by shared clones.

The CDR3 corresponds to CASSPRGGGGWYEQYF. The DNA sequence is as follows: TGTGCCAGCAGCCCCAGAGGAGGGGGAGGCTGGTACGAGCAGTACTTC. The chain is encoded by TRBV6-1 joined to TRBJ2-7; the D gene could be either TRBD1 or TRBD2, each agreeing at 6 bases. The germline V gene yields MNHNS for CDR1 and SASEGT for CDR2. Counted from cysteine to phenylalanine, this CDR3 has 16 amino acids. Of the read, only the CDR3 DNA is kept; its 48 bases are in frame from base 1. The trim is 6 bases for V and 4 bases for J, with a gap of 22 bases between the germline ends.